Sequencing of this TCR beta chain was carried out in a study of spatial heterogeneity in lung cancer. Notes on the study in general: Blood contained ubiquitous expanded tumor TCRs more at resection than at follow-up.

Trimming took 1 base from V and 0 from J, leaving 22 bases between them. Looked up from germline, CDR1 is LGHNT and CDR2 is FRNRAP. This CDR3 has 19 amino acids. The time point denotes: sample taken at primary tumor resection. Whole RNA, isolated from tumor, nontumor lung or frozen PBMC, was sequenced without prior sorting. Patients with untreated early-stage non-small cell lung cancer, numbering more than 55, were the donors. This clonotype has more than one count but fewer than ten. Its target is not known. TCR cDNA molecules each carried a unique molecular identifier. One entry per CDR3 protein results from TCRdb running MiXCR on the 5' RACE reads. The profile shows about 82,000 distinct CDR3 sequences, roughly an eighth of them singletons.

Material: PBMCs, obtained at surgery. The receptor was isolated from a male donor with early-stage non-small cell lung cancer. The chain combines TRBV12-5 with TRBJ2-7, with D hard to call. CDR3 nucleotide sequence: TGTGCTAGTGGTTTGGCCCTTCCCGTCAATTTCAGGAGCTCCTACGAGCAGTACTTC. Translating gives CASGLALPVNFRSSYEQYF.